These T cell receptor beta chains were read from a single sample in a study of post-analysis software for immune sequencing data. TCRdb reanalysed the PCR reads using MiXCR and keeps one entry per CDR3 protein. The sample lists around 710,000 distinct CDR3 sequences, around 45% occurring once. Sequenced material: blood. These receptors all come from a girl aged 10-17 years with multiple sclerosis. CDR3s include the opening cysteine and the closing phenylalanine or tryptophan.

v_call cdr3_aa
TRBV6-5 CASMSPAGYEQYF
TRBV6-5 CASSYRWDLETQYF
TRBV10-3 CAISEGDRSQRSYEQYF
TRBV10-2 CASRGSRTHNEQFF
TRBV7-9 CASSLSQGLFANEKLFF
TRBV28 CASRSAGLPYEQYF
TRBV27 CASSPQGGPGANVLTF
TRBV4-2 CASSPGSLYGYTF
TRBV12-3/TRBV12-4 CASSLGGRQYF
TRBV7-3 CASSLTRDDEQYF
TRBV6-4 CASGPGTSDTDTQYF
TRBV29-1 CSVEDPRPAKNIQYF
TRBV12-3/TRBV12-4 CASSPDRQSYEQYF
TRBV5-1 CASSHGTYEQYF
TRBV20-1 CSAQGWDRGFYEQYF
TRBV20-1 CSATGVSSSYNEQFF
TRBV28 CASSPPGWSYEQYF
TRBV10-3 CAISESGLETDTQYF
TRBV12-3/TRBV12-4 CASSFGVASLGNEQFF
TRBV7-9 CASSARLAGGRTDTQYF
TRBV7-6 CASSLAGAPNTEAFF
TRBV7-2 CASAVSRPGEQYF
TRBV12-3/TRBV12-4 CASTYGSGETQYF
TRBV29-1 CSAKGAASYNEQFF
TRBV20-1 CSARVSPPGQPYEQYF
TRBV9 CASSDQADLEYSNQPQHF
TRBV7-2 CASSRRGQGIGDTEAFF
TRBV10-3 CAISEGTGSYNEQFF
TRBV6-5 CASRSTGDWYGYTF
TRBV24-1 CATGQQGEHDNNEQFF
TRBV29-1 CSARSRGREQYF
TRBV28 CASSSRAWYGYTF
TRBV5-5 CASSLPGVGEQFF
TRBV20-1 CSARLAGGRNAEQFF
TRBV20-1 CSARAGSTYNEQFF
TRBV6-4 CASSDGQANEQFF
TRBV6-2/TRBV6-3 CAGSFDARLAKNIQYF
TRBV12-3/TRBV12-4 CASSFDSNQPQHF
TRBV15 CATSSLQLVVQFF
TRBV24-1 CATSDPGLAGEDTQYF
TRBV20-1 CSARDQVGPYNEQIF
TRBV9 CASSVVPGGELFF
TRBV24-1 CATRPRGGNEQFF